The clone carrying this T cell receptor beta chain occurred many times. A single record per CDR3 protein comes from TCRdb applying MiXCR to the 5' RACE reads. The sample has about 74,000 distinct CDR3 sequences; around 5.2% are singletons. The source of the sample is a study of neurological immune-mediated disorders. The CDR3 consists of 14 residues. With 3 bases removed from V and 0 bases from J, the gap between germline ends came to 8 bases. CDR1 is SGHRS, CDR2 YFSETQ, per germline. Sequenced: PBMCs. This sequence joins TRBV5-1 and TRBJ2-3; a possible D gene is TRBD1 (5 bases). The sequence was collected from a man aged 18 to 30 with multiple sclerosis. The CDR3 nucleotides read TGCGCCAGCAGCTCAAGGACAAGCACAGATACGCAGTATTTT. Amino acids: CASSSRTSTDTQYF.